The rows below give T cell receptor beta chains drawn from one sample of a study of blood T cell repertoires in COVID-19. The assay was immunoSEQ multiplex PCR, and TCRdb's table has in-frame clones only and misses some. In the table there are 300,000 to 400,000 clones, roughly 90% of which are singletons. Material for sequencing was peripheral blood. These receptors all stem from a woman aged 70 to 79 with COVID-19, enrolled during active disease. Both conserved end residues are trimmed from each CDR3. D genes are given only for firm matches.

j_call d_call v_call cdr3_length cdr3_aa
TRBJ1-3 . TRBV18 11 ASPSSLGNTIY
TRBJ1-2 . TRBV14 14 ASSQDTGSGNYGYT
TRBJ1-1 TRBD1 TRBV5-3 16 ARSLKSDRGPLNTEAF
TRBJ1-2 TRBD1 TRBV5-6 10 ASSPYDRGED
TRBJ1-2 . TRBV10-3 11 AISGGLGYGYT
TRBJ2-6 TRBD1 TRBV18 14 ASSDRQGSGANVLT
TRBJ1-5 . TRBV21-1 15 ASSKVGQGLWWQPQH
TRBJ2-1 TRBD2 TRBV9 13 ASSVLAGEYNEQF
TRBJ2-7 . TRBV19 11 ASTRRSSYEQY
TRBJ1-5 . TRBV6-6 14 ASSSGYAGDNQPQH
TRBJ1-2 TRBD1 TRBV7-8 12 ASSLGPGQGGYT
TRBJ1-3 . TRBV7-2 12 ASSLGGLGNTIY
TRBJ1-1 TRBD1 TRBV6-6 13 ASSYSHRGLTEAF
TRBJ2-5 . TRBV6-5 13 ASSYDPSSQETQY
TRBJ1-2 TRBD1 TRBV18 14 ASSPLSEGQHYGYT
TRBJ1-1 . TRBV19 12 ASRQTGRDTEAF
TRBJ1-5 . TRBV7-8 11 ASSLDRNQPQH
TRBJ1-2 TRBD1 TRBV7-9 11 ASSPTGVYGYT
TRBJ1-5 . TRBV5-8 9 ASSLLQPQH
TRBJ2-7 TRBD1 TRBV27 12 ASRPGQISYEQY
TRBJ2-7 . TRBV3-1/TRBV3-2 15 ASSQVGGLTMSYEQY
TRBJ1-2 . TRBV2 15 ASSEAAREVQNYGYT
TRBJ2-4 TRBD2 TRBV6-5 13 ASSSGQRGGNIQY
TRBJ2-4 . TRBV18 12 ASSLSAPEDIQY
TRBJ1-2 TRBD1 TRBV5-5 13 ASSWGTGGPHGYT
TRBJ1-2 . TRBV18 12 ASSPPQGTYGYT
TRBJ2-7 . TRBV6-2/TRBV6-3 13 ASSYPRPLPYEQY
TRBJ1-1 . TRBV29-1 10 SGHTGNTEAF
TRBJ1-6 TRBD1 TRBV7-2 13 ASSSQGANNSPLH
TRBJ2-3 TRBD2 TRBV5-1 16 ASSSGATSGGAPDTQY
TRBJ1-1 TRBD1 TRBV19 10 ASSKRQGQAF
TRBJ1-1 . TRBV20-1 9 SASQGRKAF
TRBJ2-7 TRBD1 TRBV29-1 10 SARQGGYEQY
TRBJ2-3 TRBD2 TRBV19 14 ASSIGSGGRTDTQY
TRBJ2-3 TRBD2 TRBV15 16 ATSTGTSGAEYTDTQY
TRBJ1-1 . TRBV18 13 ASSLTGLGDTEAF
TRBJ2-5 TRBD2 TRBV29-1 11 SVTAGGKETQY
TRBJ2-6 TRBD1 TRBV27 14 ASSSQGAYGANVLT
TRBJ2-7 . TRBV4-3 11 ASSQDVSYEQY
TRBJ1-2 TRBD1 TRBV6-5 13 ASRSLPQGAQGYT
TRBJ1-2 TRBD1 TRBV2 13 ASSDGGGTGVGYT
TRBJ1-2 . TRBV3-1/TRBV3-2 13 ASSPAAGVHYGYT
TRBJ1-2 . TRBV2 13 ASRRLLSLDYDYT
TRBJ1-1 TRBD1 TRBV30 12 AWRGQGENTEAF
TRBJ2-7 . TRBV15 12 ATSRGRGSYEQY
TRBJ2-7 TRBD2 TRBV29-1 13 SVEDGPSGGDEQY
TRBJ2-1 . TRBV15 11 ATSTTDYNEQF
TRBJ1-2 TRBD1 TRBV19 11 ASRWTGDYGYT
TRBJ1-6 TRBD1 TRBV7-2 14 ASSSTTGQGNSPLH
TRBJ1-1 TRBD1 TRBV27 14 ASSLSGTGRGTEAF
TRBJ2-2 TRBD2 TRBV3-1/TRBV3-2 16 ASSQRTSAVVNTGELF
TRBJ2-1 TRBD2 TRBV19 14 ASSLSGGWTYNEQF
TRBJ1-1 TRBD1 TRBV10-3 12 AISGTGADTEAF
TRBJ2-4 . TRBV29-1 10 SVQGRGNIQY
TRBJ2-3 TRBD2 TRBV4-1 13 ASSQLAGAGDTQY
TRBJ2-7 . TRBV7-2 15 ASSLSAGTLPSYEQY
TRBJ1-5 TRBD1 TRBV19 13 ASSIALQGYQPQH
TRBJ2-2 TRBD1 TRBV9 14 ASSAPGTGAAGELF
TRBJ1-1 TRBD1 TRBV4-1 13 ASSPGQGAPGEAF